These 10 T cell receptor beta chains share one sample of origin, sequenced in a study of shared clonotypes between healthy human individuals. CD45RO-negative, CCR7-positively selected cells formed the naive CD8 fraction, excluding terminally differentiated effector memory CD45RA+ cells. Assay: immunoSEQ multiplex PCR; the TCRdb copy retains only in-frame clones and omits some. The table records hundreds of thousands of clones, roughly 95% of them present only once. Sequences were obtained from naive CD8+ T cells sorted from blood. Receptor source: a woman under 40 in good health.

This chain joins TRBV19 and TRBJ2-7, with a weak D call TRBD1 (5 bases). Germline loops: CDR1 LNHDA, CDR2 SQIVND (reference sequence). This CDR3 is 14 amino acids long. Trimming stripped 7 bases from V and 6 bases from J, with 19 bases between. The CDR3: CASTPSQGLSEQYF. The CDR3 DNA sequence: TGTGCCAGTACCCCTAGTCAGGGTCTGAGCGAGCAGTACTTC. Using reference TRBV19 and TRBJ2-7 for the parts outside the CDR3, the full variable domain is DGGITQSPKYLFRKEGQNVTLSCEQNLNHDAMYWYRQDPGQGLRLIYYSQIVNDFQKGDIAEGYSVSREKKESFPLTVTSAQKNPTAFYLCASTPSQGLSEQYFGPGTRLTVT.

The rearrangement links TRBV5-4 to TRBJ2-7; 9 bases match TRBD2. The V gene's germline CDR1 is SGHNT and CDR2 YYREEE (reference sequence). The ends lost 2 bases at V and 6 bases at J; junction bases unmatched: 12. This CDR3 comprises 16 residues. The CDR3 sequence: CASSFGLAGFSGEQYF. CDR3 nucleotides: TGTGCCAGCAGCTTCGGTCTAGCGGGATTCTCGGGCGAGCAGTACTTC.

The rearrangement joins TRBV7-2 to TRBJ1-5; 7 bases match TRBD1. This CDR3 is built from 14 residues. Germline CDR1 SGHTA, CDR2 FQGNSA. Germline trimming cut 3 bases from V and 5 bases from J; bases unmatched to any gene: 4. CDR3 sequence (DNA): TGTGCCAGCAGCTTGCTGACAGGGCATCAGCCCCAGCATTTT. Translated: CASSLLTGHQPQHF. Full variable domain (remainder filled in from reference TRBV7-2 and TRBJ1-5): GAGVSQSPSNKVTEKGKDVELRCDPISGHTALYWYRQSLGQGLEFLIYFQGNSAPDKSGLPSDRFSAERTGGSVSTLTIQRTQQEDSAVYLCASSLLTGHQPQHFGDGTRLSIL.

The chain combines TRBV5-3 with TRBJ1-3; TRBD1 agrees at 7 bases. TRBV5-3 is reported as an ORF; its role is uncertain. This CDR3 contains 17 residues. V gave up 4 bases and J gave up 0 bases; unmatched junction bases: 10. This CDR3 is CARSRGTEGISGNTIYF. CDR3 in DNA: TGTGCCAGAAGCCGTGGGACAGAGGGTATCTCTGGAAACACCATATATTTT.

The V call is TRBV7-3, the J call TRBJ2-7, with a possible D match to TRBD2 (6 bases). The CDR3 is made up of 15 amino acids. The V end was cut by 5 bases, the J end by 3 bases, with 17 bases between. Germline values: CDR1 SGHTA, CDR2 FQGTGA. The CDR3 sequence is CASSPVGGTGYEQYF. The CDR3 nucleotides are TGTGCCAGCAGCCCCGTAGGAGGGACGGGCTACGAGCAGTACTTC.

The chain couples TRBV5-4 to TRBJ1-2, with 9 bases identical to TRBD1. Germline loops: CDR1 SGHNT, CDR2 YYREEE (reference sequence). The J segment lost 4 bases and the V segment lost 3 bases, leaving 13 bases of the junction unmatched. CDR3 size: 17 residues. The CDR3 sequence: CASSSSRDRAAGYGYTF. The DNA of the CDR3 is TGTGCCAGCAGCTCGTCCCGGGACAGGGCGGCCGGCTATGGCTACACCTTC.

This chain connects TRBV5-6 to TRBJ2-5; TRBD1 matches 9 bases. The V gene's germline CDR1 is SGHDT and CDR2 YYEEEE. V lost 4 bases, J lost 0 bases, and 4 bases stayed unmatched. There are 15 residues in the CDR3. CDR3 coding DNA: TGTGCCAGCAGCAAGGACAGGGGCCACCAAGAGACCCAGTACTTC. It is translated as CASSKDRGHQETQYF. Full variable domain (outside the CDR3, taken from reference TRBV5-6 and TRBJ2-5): DAGVTQSPTHLIKTRGQQVTLRCSPKSGHDTVSWYQQALGQGPQFIFQYYEEEERQRGNFPDRFSGHQFPNYSSELNVNALLLGDSALYLCASSKDRGHQETQYFGPGTRLLVL.

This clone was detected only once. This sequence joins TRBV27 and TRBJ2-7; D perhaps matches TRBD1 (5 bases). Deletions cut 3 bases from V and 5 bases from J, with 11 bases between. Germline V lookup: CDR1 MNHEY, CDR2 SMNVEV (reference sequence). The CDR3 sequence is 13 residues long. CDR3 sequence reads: CASSFPGRDEQYF. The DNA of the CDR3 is TGTGCCAGCAGTTTCCCAGGGCGCGACGAGCAGTACTTC.

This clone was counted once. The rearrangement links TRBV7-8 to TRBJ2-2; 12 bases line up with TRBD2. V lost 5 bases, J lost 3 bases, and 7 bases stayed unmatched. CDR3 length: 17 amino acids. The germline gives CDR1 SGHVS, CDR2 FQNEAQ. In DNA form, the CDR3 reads TGTGCCAGCAGCCCTGGACTAGCGGGATGGGACACCGGGGAGCTGTTTTTT. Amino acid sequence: CASSPGLAGWDTGELFF. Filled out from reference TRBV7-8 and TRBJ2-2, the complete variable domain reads GAGVSQSPRYKVAKRGQDVALRCDPISGHVSLFWYQQALGQGPEFLTYFQNEAQLDKSGLPSDRFFAERPEGSVSTLKIQRTQQEDSAVYLCASSPGLAGWDTGELFFGEGSRLTVL.

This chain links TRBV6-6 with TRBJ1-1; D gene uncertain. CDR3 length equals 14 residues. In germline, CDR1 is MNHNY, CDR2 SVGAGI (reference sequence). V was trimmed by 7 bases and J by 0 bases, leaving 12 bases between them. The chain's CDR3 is CASTGDWLNTEAFF. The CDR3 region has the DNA TGTGCCAGCACGGGCGATTGGTTGAACACTGAAGCTTTCTTT.